This is a list of T cell receptor beta chains from one sample in a study of CD8 T cells in Susac syndrome. TCRdb analysed the immunoSEQ multiplex PCR reads with MiXCR anew, one entry per CDR3 protein. The table has fewer than 85,000 distinct CDR3 sequences, approximately 94% seen once; the top ten hold around 0.4%. What was sequenced was CD8+ T cells from PBMCs. Receptor source: a human donor with multiple sclerosis. CDR3s include the opening cysteine and the closing phenylalanine or tryptophan. Each record gives: V gene, D gene, clone size, J gene, CDR3 length, CDR3 protein, CDR3 DNA. The D gene is left open where the match is weak. The size of a clone is reported for some rows only, either as once, few or many, or as a class for expanded clones.

V: TRBV11-2; D: TRBD2; size: .; J: TRBJ2-7; length: 15; CDR3: CASSWRSGANYEQYF; DNA: TGTGCCAGCAGCTGGAGGAGCGGGGCGAACTACGAGCAGTACTTC
V: TRBV27; D: .; size: once; J: TRBJ2-5; length: 14; CDR3: CASSFGLAGETQYF; DNA: TGTGCCAGCAGTTTCGGGCTAGCCGGTGAGACCCAGTACTTC
V: TRBV7-2; D: .; size: .; J: TRBJ2-5; length: 14; CDR3: CASSPRQDLSTQYF; DNA: TGTGCCAGCAGCCCCCGACAGGATCTTTCGACCCAGTACTTC
V: TRBV5-1; D: .; size: .; J: TRBJ1-5; length: 13; CDR3: CASSLGGYQPQHF; DNA: TGCGCCAGCAGCTTGGGGGGTTACCAGCCCCAGCATTTT
V: TRBV5-6; D: .; size: once; J: TRBJ1-1; length: 13; CDR3: CASSLIRETEAFF; DNA: TGTGCCAGCAGCTTGATCAGGGAGACTGAAGCTTTCTTT
V: TRBV10-3; D: .; size: .; J: TRBJ2-5; length: 13; CDR3: CAITASGQETQYF; DNA: TGTGCCATCACGGCCAGCGGACAAGAGACCCAGTACTTC
V: TRBV6-5; D: .; size: once; J: TRBJ1-2; length: 13; CDR3: CASSYTPRDGYTF; DNA: TGTGCCAGCAGTTACACGCCCCGGGATGGCTACACCTTC
V: TRBV6-5; D: .; size: once; J: TRBJ2-3; length: 13; CDR3: CASSHMDQYTQYF; DNA: TGTGCCAGCAGTCATATGGACCAGTATACGCAGTATTTT
V: TRBV29-1; D: .; size: .; J: TRBJ2-3; length: 16; CDR3: CSVEEWVGENTDTQYF; DNA: TGCAGCGTTGAAGAGTGGGTGGGTGAGAACACAGATACGCAGTATTTT
V: TRBV29-1; D: .; size: .; J: TRBJ1-2; length: 11; CDR3: CSVGKTGGATF; DNA: TGCAGCGTTGGTAAGACAGGAGGCGCCACCTTC
V: TRBV7-2; D: TRBD2; size: .; J: TRBJ2-3; length: 17; CDR3: CASSLPTSGGNTDTQYF; DNA: TGTGCCAGCAGCCTCCCGACTAGCGGGGGCAACACAGATACGCAGTATTTT
V: TRBV2; D: .; size: .; J: TRBJ1-5; length: 12; CDR3: CASSEWAQPQHF; DNA: TGTGCCAGCAGTGAGTGGGCGCAGCCCCAGCATTTT
V: TRBV4-2; D: .; size: .; J: TRBJ1-5; length: 15; CDR3: CASSQDQTSHQPQHF; DNA: TGTGCCAGCAGCCAAGATCAGACGTCTCATCAGCCCCAGCATTTT
V: TRBV12-3/TRBV12-4; D: .; size: .; J: TRBJ2-7; length: 14; CDR3: CASSFGQGPYEQYF; DNA: TGTGCCAGCAGTTTCGGGCAGGGACCTTACGAGCAGTACTTC
V: TRBV7-9; D: .; size: .; J: TRBJ2-3; length: 13; CDR3: CASSLVSTDTQYF; DNA: TGTGCCAGCAGCTTAGTCAGCACAGATACGCAGTATTTT
V: TRBV2; D: .; size: .; J: TRBJ1-2; length: 14; CDR3: CASRATVAGYGYTF; DNA: TGTGCCAGCAGGGCAACAGTTGCGGGCTATGGCTACACCTTC
V: TRBV13; D: .; size: .; J: TRBJ1-1; length: 16; CDR3: CASSLGWIGAIHEAFF; DNA: TGTGCCAGCAGCTTAGGTTGGATAGGGGCGATACATGAAGCTTTCTTT
V: TRBV30; D: .; size: .; J: TRBJ2-1; length: 17; CDR3: CAWSVLPLGVSDNEQFF; DNA: TGTGCCTGGAGTGTCCTCCCGTTAGGTGTGTCCGACAATGAGCAGTTCTTC
V: TRBV29-1; D: .; size: .; J: TRBJ1-2; length: 12; CDR3: CSVEGRPYGYTF; DNA: TGCAGCGTTGAGGGCAGACCATATGGCTACACCTTC
V: TRBV7-9; D: .; size: .; J: TRBJ1-4; length: 17; CDR3: CASSSVGVGKSNEKLFF; DNA: TGTGCCAGCAGCTCAGTTGGCGTGGGGAAGTCTAATGAAAAACTGTTTTTT
V: TRBV13; D: .; size: .; J: TRBJ1-2; length: 15; CDR3: CASSLGSGYFYGYTF; DNA: TGTGCCAGCAGCTTGGGATCAGGCTACTTCTATGGCTACACCTTC
V: TRBV13; D: .; size: .; J: TRBJ2-7; length: 15; CDR3: CASSPGLSTAYEQYF; DNA: TGTGCCAGCAGCCCAGGGCTCTCCACGGCCTACGAGCAGTACTTC
V: TRBV7-3; D: .; size: .; J: TRBJ2-7; length: 13; CDR3: CASSYWGGYEQYF; DNA: TGTGCCAGCAGCTACTGGGGTGGTTACGAGCAGTACTTC
V: TRBV24-1; D: .; size: .; J: TRBJ2-3; length: 17; CDR3: CATSGVPTGRETDTQYF; DNA: TGTGCCACCAGTGGCGTGCCGACAGGGAGGGAGACAGATACGCAGTATTTT
V: TRBV5-4; D: .; size: .; J: TRBJ2-7; length: 13; CDR3: CASSPKSSYEQYF; DNA: TGTGCCAGCAGCCCTAAGAGCTCCTACGAGCAGTACTTC
V: TRBV6-2/TRBV6-3; D: TRBD1; size: .; J: TRBJ2-7; length: 15; CDR3: CASSYSRDRGPEQYF; DNA: TGTGCCAGCAGTTACTCGAGAGACAGGGGCCCCGAGCAGTACTTC
V: TRBV7-9; D: .; size: .; J: TRBJ2-3; length: 10; CDR3: CASSPDTQYF; DNA: TGTGCCAGCAGCCCAGATACGCAGTATTTT